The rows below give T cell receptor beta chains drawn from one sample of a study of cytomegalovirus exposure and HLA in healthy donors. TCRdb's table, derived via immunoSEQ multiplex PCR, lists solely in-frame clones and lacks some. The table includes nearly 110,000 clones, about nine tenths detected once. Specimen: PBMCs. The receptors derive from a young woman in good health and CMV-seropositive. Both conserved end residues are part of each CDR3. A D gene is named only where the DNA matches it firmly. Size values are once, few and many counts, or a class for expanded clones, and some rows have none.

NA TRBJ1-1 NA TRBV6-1 CASSEARQLNTEAFF TGTGCCAGCAGTGAAGCGCGGCAGTTGAACACTGAAGCTTTCTTT
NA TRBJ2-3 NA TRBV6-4 CASSNRVTDTQYF TGTGCCAGCAGTAACAGGGTCACAGATACGCAGTATTTT
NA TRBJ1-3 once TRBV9 CASEGREGSNTIYF TGTGCCAGCGAGGGGAGGGAAGGTTCAAACACCATATATTTT
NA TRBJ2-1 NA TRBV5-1 CASSLGQAYNEQFF TGCGCCAGCAGCTTGGGACAGGCCTACAATGAGCAGTTCTTC
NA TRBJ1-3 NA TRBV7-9 CASSFTGTSGNTIYF TGTGCCAGCAGTTTTACAGGGACCTCTGGAAACACCATATATTTT
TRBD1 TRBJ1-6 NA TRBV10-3 CAISGTGNSPLHF TGTGCCATCAGTGGGACAGGTAATTCACCCCTCCACTTT
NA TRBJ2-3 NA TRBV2 CASTPGLDTQYF TGTGCCAGCACTCCGGGACTTGATACGCAGTATTTT
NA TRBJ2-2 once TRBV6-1 CASSEVSGGATGELFF TGTGCCAGCAGTGAAGTGAGTGGGGGGGCCACCGGGGAGCTGTTTTTT
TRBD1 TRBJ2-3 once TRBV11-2 CASSLVGTGYTDTQYF TGTGCCAGCAGCTTAGTTGGGACAGGGTACACAGATACGCAGTATTTT
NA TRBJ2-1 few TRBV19 CASSYGQLNEQFF TGTGCCAGTAGCTATGGACAACTCAATGAGCAGTTCTTC
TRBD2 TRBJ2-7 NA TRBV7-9 CASSYPERGSSYEQYF TGTGCCAGCAGCTACCCGGAGCGGGGGTCCTCCTACGAGCAGTACTTC
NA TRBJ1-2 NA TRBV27 CASSSNLRQAPRAGYTF TGTGCCAGCAGTAGTAATTTGAGACAGGCACCTAGGGCTGGCTACACCTTC
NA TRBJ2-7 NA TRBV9 CASSVEAGSYEQYF TGTGCCAGCAGCGTAGAAGCGGGCTCCTACGAGCAGTACTTC
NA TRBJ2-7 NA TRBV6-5 CASSYSHSSSYEQYF TGTGCCAGCAGTTACTCGCACTCGAGCTCCTACGAGCAGTACTTC
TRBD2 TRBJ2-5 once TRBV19 CASTPRWGKRGDQETQYF TGTGCCAGTACCCCTCGGTGGGGCAAGCGGGGGGACCAAGAGACCCAGTACTTC
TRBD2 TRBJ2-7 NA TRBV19 CASASGSYEQYF TGTGCCAGTGCTAGCGGGTCCTACGAGCAGTACTTC
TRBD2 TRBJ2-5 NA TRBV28 CASSFAGGAEGTQYF TGTGCCAGCAGTTTCGCGGGGGGCGCGGAAGGGACCCAGTACTTC
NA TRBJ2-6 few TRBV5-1 CASSLTGANVLTF TGCGCCAGCAGCTTGACAGGGGCCAACGTCCTGACTTTC
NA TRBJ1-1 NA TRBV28 CASSSQGRETEAFF TGTGCCAGCAGCTCCCAGGGGAGGGAAACTGAAGCTTTCTTT
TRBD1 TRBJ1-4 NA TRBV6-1 CASRAGTDQKLFF TGTGCCAGCAGGGCCGGGACAGACCAGAAACTGTTTTTT
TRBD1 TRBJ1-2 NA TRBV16 CASSQWGQVLNYGYTF TGTGCCAGCAGCCAATGGGGACAGGTCTTGAACTATGGCTACACCTTC
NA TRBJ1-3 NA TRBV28 CASSRHTGSGNTIYF TGTGCCAGCAGTCGACACACAGGGTCCGGAAACACCATATATTTT
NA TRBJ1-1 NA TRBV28 CASRPEGGMNTEAFF TGTGCCAGCAGACCAGAAGGAGGAATGAACACTGAAGCTTTCTTT
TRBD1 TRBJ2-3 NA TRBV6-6 CASGDSGTGADTQYF TGTGCCAGCGGAGACTCCGGGACAGGGGCAGATACGCAGTATTTT
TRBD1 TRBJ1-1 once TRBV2 CASSVQGFRNTEAFF TGTGCCAGCAGTGTACAGGGGTTTCGGAACACTGAAGCTTTCTTT
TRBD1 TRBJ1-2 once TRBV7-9 CASSSGQGKQGGYTF TGTGCCAGCAGCTCCGGACAGGGGAAGCAGGGGGGCTACACCTTC
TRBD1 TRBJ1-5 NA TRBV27 CASSLWAPTGDSNQPQHF TGTGCCAGCAGTTTATGGGCCCCCACAGGGGACAGCAATCAGCCCCAGCATTTT
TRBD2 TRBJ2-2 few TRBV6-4 CASSASGDTGELFF TGTGCCAGCAGTGCTAGCGGGGACACCGGGGAGCTGTTTTTT
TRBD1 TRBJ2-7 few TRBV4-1 CASSQPGQGAYEQYF TGCGCCAGCAGCCAACCGGGACAGGGGGCCTACGAGCAGTACTTC
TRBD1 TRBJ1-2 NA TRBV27 CASSGTGASLYGYTF TGTGCCAGCAGTGGGACAGGGGCCAGCCTCTATGGCTACACCTTC
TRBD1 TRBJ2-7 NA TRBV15 CATSRGGTGATYEQYF TGTGCCACCAGCAGAGGTGGGACAGGGGCTACCTACGAGCAGTACTTC
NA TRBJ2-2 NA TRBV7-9 CASSLVTRVADGTGELFF TGTGCCAGCAGCTTAGTAACGCGGGTAGCGGACGGCACCGGGGAGCTGTTTTTT
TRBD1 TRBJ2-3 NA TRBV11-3 CASSRGQGAGDTQYF TGTGCCAGCAGCCGGGGACAGGGGGCCGGAGATACGCAGTATTTT
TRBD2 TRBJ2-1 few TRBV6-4 CASSPTSGGANEQFF TGTGCCAGCAGTCCGACTAGCGGGGGGGCCAATGAGCAGTTCTTC
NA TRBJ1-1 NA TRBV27 CASSWRVGSQGNTEAFF TGTGCCAGCAGTTGGAGGGTTGGGTCGCAGGGGAACACTGAAGCTTTCTTT
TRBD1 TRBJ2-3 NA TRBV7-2 CASSPQGGDTQYF TGTGCCAGCAGCCCACAGGGGGGAGATACGCAGTATTTT
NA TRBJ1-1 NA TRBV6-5 CASSYYDKQTEAFF TGTGCCAGCAGTTACTATGACAAGCAGACTGAAGCTTTCTTT
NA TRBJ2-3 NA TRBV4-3 CASSQDKGTDTQYF TGCGCCAGCAGCCAAGACAAGGGGACAGATACGCAGTATTTT
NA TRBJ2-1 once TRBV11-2 CASSFSMGGRDEQFF TGTGCCAGCAGCTTCAGCATGGGGGGGCGTGATGAGCAGTTCTTC
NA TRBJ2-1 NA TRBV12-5 CASGLSSGEFF TGTGCTAGTGGTTTGTCATCAGGGGAGTTCTTC
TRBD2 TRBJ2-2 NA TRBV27 CASSLFSSGGYTGELFF TGTGCCAGCAGTTTATTCTCTAGCGGGGGTTACACCGGGGAGCTGTTTTTT
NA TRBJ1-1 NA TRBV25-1 CASKDSEAFF TGTGCCAGCAAGGACAGTGAAGCTTTCTTT
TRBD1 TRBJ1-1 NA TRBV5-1 CASSFLGQGAGNTEAFF TGCGCCAGCAGCTTCCTCGGACAGGGGGCGGGGAACACTGAAGCTTTCTTT
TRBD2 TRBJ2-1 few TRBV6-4 CASSLGTSGGREQFF TGTGCCAGCAGTCTCGGAACTAGCGGGGGCCGCGAGCAGTTCTTC
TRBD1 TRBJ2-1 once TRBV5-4 CASSVGTGQYNEQFF TGTGCCAGCAGCGTGGGGACAGGGCAATACAATGAGCAGTTCTTC
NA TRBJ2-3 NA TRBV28 CASSLAGARRADTQYF TGTGCCAGCAGTTTAGCCGGGGCCCGGAGGGCAGATACGCAGTATTTT